These T cell receptor beta chains were read from a single sample in a study of T cell responses to AZD1222 COVID-19 vaccine. Measured with immunoSEQ multiplex PCR; TCRdb has only the in-frame clones, and not every one. The profile shows about 140,000 clones, 85% to 95% of them singletons. The starting material was peripheral blood, obtained on day 0 of MenACWY control vaccination. All receptors come from an adult in good health. The CDR3 runs from the conserved cysteine through the conserved F or W. A D gene is named only where the DNA matches it firmly. Expanded clones are given a class, and other clones once, few, many or no size at all.

d_gene: NA; j_gene: TRBJ1-1; abundance: NA; v_gene: TRBV6-5; CDR3aa: CASSYDTGLNTEAFF; CDR3nt: TGTGCCAGCAGTTACGACACAGGGCTCAACACTGAAGCTTTCTTT
d_gene: NA; j_gene: TRBJ2-2; abundance: NA; v_gene: TRBV5-5; CDR3aa: CASSRDFHTGELFF; CDR3nt: TGTGCCAGCAGTCGGGACTTTCACACCGGGGAGCTGTTTTTT
d_gene: TRBD1; j_gene: TRBJ1-1; abundance: NA; v_gene: TRBV13; CDR3aa: CASSPLDRGHTEAFF; CDR3nt: TGTGCCAGCAGCCCCCTGGACAGGGGTCACACTGAAGCTTTCTTT
d_gene: NA; j_gene: TRBJ1-1; abundance: few; v_gene: TRBV6-5; CDR3aa: CASMRARGTEAFF; CDR3nt: TGTGCCAGCATGAGGGCGAGAGGCACTGAAGCTTTCTTT
d_gene: NA; j_gene: TRBJ2-7; abundance: NA; v_gene: TRBV11-2; CDR3aa: CASSLGNTYEQYF; CDR3nt: TGTGCCAGCAGCTTGGGGAATACCTACGAGCAGTACTTC
d_gene: NA; j_gene: TRBJ2-7; abundance: many; v_gene: TRBV6-6; CDR3aa: CASSYSEGHRRQYF; CDR3nt: TGTGCCAGCAGTTACTCAGAGGGCCATCGAAGGCAGTACTTC
d_gene: NA; j_gene: TRBJ1-2; abundance: NA; v_gene: TRBV20-1; CDR3aa: CSADGQTYTF; CDR3nt: TGCAGTGCCGATGGACAGACCTACACCTTC
d_gene: TRBD1; j_gene: TRBJ1-6; abundance: NA; v_gene: TRBV2; CDR3aa: CASSVPGQGAVNSPLHF; CDR3nt: TGTGCCAGCAGTGTACCGGGACAGGGGGCGGTGAATTCACCCCTCCACTTT
d_gene: NA; j_gene: TRBJ1-5; abundance: NA; v_gene: TRBV5-1; CDR3aa: CASSLDGPLGQPQHF; CDR3nt: TGCGCCAGCAGCTTGGATGGGCCCCTCGGGCAGCCCCAGCATTTT
d_gene: TRBD2; j_gene: TRBJ2-3; abundance: NA; v_gene: TRBV6-2/TRBV6-3; CDR3aa: CASSRPGLGDTQYF; CDR3nt: TGTGCCAGCAGTCGCCCTGGACTAGGAGATACGCAGTATTTT
d_gene: NA; j_gene: TRBJ1-1; abundance: NA; v_gene: TRBV19; CDR3aa: CASSIPGVGTEAFF; CDR3nt: TGTGCCAGTAGTATTCCGGGAGTTGGAACTGAAGCTTTCTTT
d_gene: NA; j_gene: TRBJ1-3; abundance: NA; v_gene: TRBV7-9; CDR3aa: CASSPRKGTDRNTIYF; CDR3nt: TGTGCCAGCAGCCCACGAAAGGGTACGGACAGAAACACCATATATTTT
d_gene: NA; j_gene: TRBJ1-1; abundance: NA; v_gene: TRBV18; CDR3aa: CASSSVGGNTEAFF; CDR3nt: TGTGCCAGCTCATCGGTGGGGGGAAACACTGAAGCTTTCTTT
d_gene: NA; j_gene: TRBJ1-2; abundance: once; v_gene: TRBV4-1; CDR3aa: CASSQGRLQTVYGYTF; CDR3nt: TGCGCCAGCAGCCAAGGACGGCTACAGACAGTTTATGGCTACACCTTC
d_gene: NA; j_gene: TRBJ2-5; abundance: NA; v_gene: TRBV28; CDR3aa: CASTQTSAQETQYF; CDR3nt: TGTGCCAGCACCCAAACGAGTGCTCAAGAGACCCAGTACTTC
d_gene: NA; j_gene: TRBJ1-1; abundance: NA; v_gene: TRBV5-4; CDR3aa: CASSFPGGGAFF; CDR3nt: TGTGCCAGCAGCTTCCCTGGTGGGGGAGCTTTCTTT
d_gene: TRBD1; j_gene: TRBJ1-2; abundance: NA; v_gene: TRBV29-1; CDR3aa: CSVVDRRGGDYGYTF; CDR3nt: TGCAGCGTTGTGGACAGGAGGGGTGGTGACTATGGCTACACCTTC
d_gene: NA; j_gene: TRBJ1-2; abundance: NA; v_gene: TRBV6-5; CDR3aa: CASSYWDTQRYGYTF; CDR3nt: TGTGCCAGCAGTTACTGGGACACTCAGCGTTATGGCTACACCTTC
d_gene: NA; j_gene: TRBJ2-2; abundance: NA; v_gene: TRBV14; CDR3aa: CASSHRGTGELFF; CDR3nt: TGTGCCAGCAGCCATAGGGGAACCGGCGAGCTGTTTTTT
d_gene: NA; j_gene: TRBJ1-2; abundance: NA; v_gene: TRBV12-3/TRBV12-4; CDR3aa: CASSLGMRDGYTF; CDR3nt: TGTGCCAGCAGTTTAGGTATGAGGGATGGCTACACCTTC
d_gene: NA; j_gene: TRBJ1-1; abundance: NA; v_gene: TRBV18; CDR3aa: CASSPQYSELEAFF; CDR3nt: TGTGCCAGCTCACCACAGTATTCAGAATTGGAAGCTTTCTTT
d_gene: NA; j_gene: TRBJ2-7; abundance: NA; v_gene: TRBV13; CDR3aa: CASSQRLVHEQYF; CDR3nt: TGTGCCAGCAGCCAGCGACTAGTCCACGAGCAGTACTTC
d_gene: NA; j_gene: TRBJ2-2; abundance: NA; v_gene: TRBV12-3/TRBV12-4; CDR3aa: CASSATGELFF; CDR3nt: TGTGCCAGCAGTGCCACCGGGGAGCTGTTTTTT
d_gene: NA; j_gene: TRBJ1-1; abundance: NA; v_gene: TRBV20-1; CDR3aa: CSANRAEEAFF; CDR3nt: TGCAGTGCGAACCGGGCCGAAGAAGCTTTCTTT
d_gene: NA; j_gene: TRBJ1-1; abundance: NA; v_gene: TRBV19; CDR3aa: CASSITAGEAFF; CDR3nt: TGTGCCAGTAGTATAACGGCCGGTGAAGCTTTCTTT
d_gene: NA; j_gene: TRBJ1-6; abundance: NA; v_gene: TRBV24-1; CDR3aa: CATSAGNSPLHF; CDR3nt: TGTGCCACCAGTGCTGGGAATTCACCCCTCCACTTT
d_gene: TRBD2; j_gene: TRBJ2-1; abundance: once; v_gene: TRBV24-1; CDR3aa: CATSDNSGTSGRFSSYNEQFF; CDR3nt: TGTGCCACCAGTGATAACTCCGGGACTAGCGGGAGGTTTAGCTCCTACAATGAGCAGTTCTTC
d_gene: TRBD2; j_gene: TRBJ2-1; abundance: NA; v_gene: TRBV6-5; CDR3aa: CASNMAGDFWNEQFF; CDR3nt: TGTGCCAGCAATATGGCGGGAGATTTCTGGAATGAGCAGTTCTTC
d_gene: NA; j_gene: TRBJ1-5; abundance: NA; v_gene: TRBV6-2/TRBV6-3; CDR3aa: CASSSAGFPQPQHF; CDR3nt: TGTGCCAGCAGTTCCGCAGGGTTCCCTCAGCCCCAGCATTTT
d_gene: TRBD1; j_gene: TRBJ2-2; abundance: NA; v_gene: TRBV7-7; CDR3aa: CASSLTQGALGELFF; CDR3nt: TGTGCCAGCAGCTTAACACAGGGGGCCCTCGGGGAGCTGTTTTTT
d_gene: NA; j_gene: TRBJ1-4; abundance: NA; v_gene: TRBV6-6; CDR3aa: CASSYSIAEKLFF; CDR3nt: TGTGCCAGCAGTTACTCGATAGCAGAAAAACTGTTTTTT
d_gene: TRBD1; j_gene: TRBJ1-5; abundance: NA; v_gene: TRBV28; CDR3aa: CASRVTGGNQPQHF; CDR3nt: TGTGCCAGCAGGGTGACAGGGGGCAATCAGCCCCAGCATTTT
d_gene: NA; j_gene: TRBJ2-7; abundance: once; v_gene: TRBV7-3; CDR3aa: CASSLKGGYEQYF; CDR3nt: TGTGCCAGCAGCTTAAAGGGGGGGTACGAGCAGTACTTC
d_gene: NA; j_gene: TRBJ2-3; abundance: NA; v_gene: TRBV30; CDR3aa: CAWSGTGQGTQYF; CDR3nt: TGTGCCTGGTCGGGGACTGGCCAGGGTACGCAGTATTTT
d_gene: TRBD2; j_gene: TRBJ2-1; abundance: NA; v_gene: TRBV4-1; CDR3aa: CASSSGLAGPKSSYNEQFF; CDR3nt: TGCGCCAGCAGTTCGGGCCTAGCGGGACCCAAGAGCTCCTACAATGAGCAGTTCTTC
d_gene: TRBD1; j_gene: TRBJ1-4; abundance: NA; v_gene: TRBV18; CDR3aa: CASSPLIGDRLEKLFF; CDR3nt: TGTGCCAGCTCACCACTCATAGGGGACAGACTTGAAAAACTGTTTTTT
d_gene: NA; j_gene: TRBJ1-4; abundance: NA; v_gene: TRBV4-2; CDR3aa: CASSQRGSTNEKLFF; CDR3nt: TGTGCCAGCAGCCAAAGGGGCTCAACTAATGAAAAACTGTTTTTT
d_gene: TRBD1; j_gene: TRBJ1-6; abundance: NA; v_gene: TRBV18; CDR3aa: CASSGTGDSPLHF; CDR3nt: TGTGCCAGCTCGGGGACAGGGGATTCACCCCTCCACTTT
d_gene: NA; j_gene: TRBJ2-7; abundance: once; v_gene: TRBV11-2; CDR3aa: CASSSGADSYEQYF; CDR3nt: TGTGCCAGCAGCTCGGGGGCGGATTCCTACGAGCAGTACTTC
d_gene: TRBD2; j_gene: TRBJ2-1; abundance: NA; v_gene: TRBV10-3; CDR3aa: CAISESVGTSGINEQFF; CDR3nt: TGTGCCATCAGTGAGTCGGTGGGGACTAGCGGGATCAATGAGCAGTTCTTC
d_gene: NA; j_gene: TRBJ2-1; abundance: NA; v_gene: TRBV7-7; CDR3aa: CASSQGRANNEQFF; CDR3nt: TGTGCCAGCAGCCAAGGGCGGGCCAACAATGAGCAGTTCTTC
d_gene: NA; j_gene: TRBJ2-2; abundance: NA; v_gene: TRBV3-1/TRBV3-2; CDR3aa: CASSQTGRNTGELFF; CDR3nt: TGTGCCAGCAGCCAAACCGGACGGAACACCGGGGAGCTGTTTTTT
d_gene: TRBD2; j_gene: TRBJ2-7; abundance: NA; v_gene: TRBV30; CDR3aa: CAWSSVAGASYEQYF; CDR3nt: TGTGCCTGGTCCAGTGTAGCGGGAGCCTCCTACGAGCAGTACTTC
d_gene: TRBD2; j_gene: TRBJ2-1; abundance: once; v_gene: TRBV3-1/TRBV3-2; CDR3aa: CASSPTSARLDNEQFF; CDR3nt: TGTGCCAGCAGCCCGACTAGCGCCCGCCTGGACAATGAGCAGTTCTTC
d_gene: NA; j_gene: TRBJ1-2; abundance: NA; v_gene: TRBV24-1; CDR3aa: CATSDSDRTGYTF; CDR3nt: TGTGCCACCAGTGATTCGGACAGAACTGGCTACACCTTC
d_gene: NA; j_gene: TRBJ1-2; abundance: NA; v_gene: TRBV7-2; CDR3aa: CASSLSPGDDFYGYTF; CDR3nt: TGTGCCAGCAGCTTAAGTCCAGGTGATGATTTCTATGGCTACACCTTC
d_gene: TRBD1; j_gene: TRBJ1-3; abundance: NA; v_gene: TRBV13; CDR3aa: CASSGQGTGNTIYF; CDR3nt: TGTGCCAGCTCAGGACAGGGGACTGGAAACACCATATATTTT
d_gene: NA; j_gene: TRBJ1-1; abundance: NA; v_gene: TRBV27; CDR3aa: CASSPYEGGRTEAFF; CDR3nt: TGTGCCAGCAGTCCGTACGAGGGGGGCAGAACTGAAGCTTTCTTT
d_gene: NA; j_gene: TRBJ2-1; abundance: NA; v_gene: TRBV2; CDR3aa: CASPYNEQFF; CDR3nt: TGTGCCAGCCCGTACAATGAGCAGTTCTTC
d_gene: TRBD1; j_gene: TRBJ1-3; abundance: NA; v_gene: TRBV5-1; CDR3aa: CASSQDRAGNTIYF; CDR3nt: TGCGCCAGCAGCCAGGACAGGGCTGGAAACACCATATATTTT
d_gene: NA; j_gene: TRBJ1-2; abundance: once; v_gene: TRBV28; CDR3aa: CASSLYSNYGYTF; CDR3nt: TGTGCCAGCAGTTTATATAGTAACTATGGCTACACCTTC
d_gene: TRBD1; j_gene: TRBJ1-2; abundance: once; v_gene: TRBV5-6; CDR3aa: CASSLTYRGPHYGYTF; CDR3nt: TGTGCCAGCAGCTTAACTTACAGGGGGCCCCACTATGGCTACACCTTC
d_gene: TRBD2; j_gene: TRBJ2-7; abundance: NA; v_gene: TRBV5-6; CDR3aa: CASSRLAGSFYEQYF; CDR3nt: TGTGCCAGCAGCAGACTAGCGGGCTCTTTCTACGAGCAGTACTTC
d_gene: NA; j_gene: TRBJ1-2; abundance: few; v_gene: TRBV7-2; CDR3aa: CASSLALSDTYGYTF; CDR3nt: TGTGCCAGCAGCTTAGCGCTCTCAGATACCTATGGCTACACCTTC
d_gene: NA; j_gene: TRBJ2-7; abundance: NA; v_gene: TRBV9; CDR3aa: CASSINEISSYEQYF; CDR3nt: TGTGCCAGCAGCATAAACGAGATTAGCTCCTACGAGCAGTACTTC
d_gene: TRBD1; j_gene: TRBJ1-5; abundance: once; v_gene: TRBV9; CDR3aa: CASSVYRQGGPSNQPQHF; CDR3nt: TGTGCCAGCAGCGTTTACCGACAGGGGGGTCCTTCAAATCAGCCCCAGCATTTT